Sequencing of this TCR beta chain was carried out in a study of OX40 agonist ivuxolimab in advanced cancers. In the study overall: Treatment received earlier with anti-PD-1, anti-PD-L1 or anti-CTLA-4 agents was allowed, and approximately 40% had some.

Sequenced by immunoSEQ multiplex PCR; TCRdb stores in-frame clones only, minus some. The sample includes approximately 35,000 clones, 92% of them seen just once. Source: CD4+ or CD8+ T cells sorted from blood, taken in a trial of the OX40 agonist ivuxolimab. The sequence was collected from an adult with an advanced solid tumor such as melanoma, head and neck, liver or kidney cancer.

The CDR3 loop is CASTSYTGGRDEQYF. CDR3 nucleotides: TGTGCCAGCACTTCGTACACAGGGGGCCGGGACGAGCAGTACTTC. This chain uses TRBV27 with TRBJ2-7; 9 bases are shared with TRBD1. The CDR3 runs to 15 residues. The V gene's germline CDR1 is MNHEY and CDR2 SMNVEV (reference sequence). V was pared by 7 bases and J by 5 bases, with 12 bases of the junction left unmatched.